The entry below gives a single T cell receptor beta chain sequence along with its context. The data belong to a study of blood T cell repertoires in COVID-19. Only in-frame clones appear in the TCRdb table, and some are missing; sequencing was by immunoSEQ multiplex PCR. The sample gives 100,000 to 150,000 clones, approximately 91% of which show up once; more than 0.9% is in the top ten. Trimming took 3 bases from V and 5 from J; bases not matched to a gene: 7. Germline V gene sequence: CDR1 MDHEN, CDR2 SYDVKM. CDR3 size: 16 residues. The rearrangement uses TRBV28 and TRBJ2-2, with 9 positions matching TRBD2. Input material: peripheral blood. The sequence derives from a woman of 80 years or more with acute or convalescent COVID-19. The CDR3 spells CASSFFSGSGTGELFF. DNA for the CDR3: TGTGCCAGCAGTTTTTTTAGCGGGAGCGGGACCGGGGAGCTGTTTTTT. Drawing the rest from reference TRBV28 and TRBJ2-2, the complete variable domain is DVKVTQSSRYLVKRTGEKVFLECVQDMDHENMFWYRQDPGLGLRLIYFSYDVKMKEKGDIPEGYSVSREKKERFSLILESASTNQTSMYLCASSFFSGSGTGELFFGEGSRLTVL.